These 21 T cell receptor beta chains share one sample of origin, sequenced in a study of cytomegalovirus exposure and HLA in healthy donors. The PCR used 60 Vbeta and 13 Jbeta primers. Assay used: immunoSEQ multiplex PCR; TCRdb lists only in-frame clones, some missing. The sample has about 140,000 clones, approximately 82% seen once. The sequencing input was PBMCs. Receptors originate from a woman aged 55-70 years in good health and CMV-seropositive.

This chain links TRBV28 with TRBJ2-7, with TRBD2 as a possible D gene (5 bases). The CDR3 is 15 amino acids. The V gene lost 4 bases and the J gene lost 5 bases, with 18 bases spanning the gap. CDR1 and CDR2 (germline): MDHEN, SYDVKM. CDR3: CASSSEEVLSNEQYF. For the CDR3, the DNA is TGTGCCAGCAGTTCCGAGGAGGTCCTTTCCAACGAGCAGTACTTC.

The chain combines TRBV27 with TRBJ2-3, with D unresolved. The V gene lost 4 bases and the J gene lost 4 bases, with 6 bases spanning the gap. From germline, CDR1 is MNHEY and CDR2 SMNVEV (reference sequence). The CDR3 runs 12 residues. The CDR3 nucleotides read TGTGCCAGCAGTTCGTTCGCAGATACGCAGTATTTT. Translating it yields CASSSFADTQYF.

The rearrangement uses TRBV9 and TRBJ2-7; D possibly corresponds to TRBD1 (6 bases). The CDR3 length is 16 residues. The germline V gene encodes CDR1 SGDLS and CDR2 YYNGEE. The V gene lost 3 bases and the J gene lost 3 bases, with 19 bases spanning the gap. The CDR3 reads CASSESYGDTLYEQYF. CDR3 bases: TGTGCCAGCAGCGAGTCATACGGGGACACCCTCTACGAGCAGTACTTC.

The chain combines TRBV14 with TRBJ1-2, with 8 bases that match TRBD1. Germline trimming cut 1 base from V and 2 bases from J; bases unmatched to any gene: 0. The germline V gene has CDR1 SGHDN and CDR2 FVKESK. The CDR3 sequence is 14 residues long. Here the CDR3 DNA reads TGTGCCAGCAGCCAAGCAGGGGGCAACTATGGCTACACCTTC. Translation: CASSQAGGNYGYTF.

The chain has TRBV4-1 and TRBJ2-5, with TRBD2 as a possible D gene (6 bases). The tail of the sequence fits TRBJ2-7 better, so the J call may be wrong. The CDR3 has 13 residues. CDR1 is MGHRA and CDR2 is YSYEKL in the germline V gene. The CDR3 region is CASSQDGGNEQYF. DNA of the CDR3: TGCGCCAGCAGCCAAGATGGAGGGAACGAGCAGTACTTC.

The sample holds one count of this clone. The rearrangement uses TRBV6-6 and TRBJ1-2; 7 bases agree with TRBD1. Germline V gives CDR1 MNHNY, CDR2 SVGAGI (reference sequence). The CDR3 spans 15 residues. Trimming cost V 5 bases and J 7 bases; bases outside gene matches: 13. The CDR3 DNA is TGTGCCAGCAGTCGCCAGACAGGGCGTGCTAGTGGCTACACCTTC. The encoded protein is CASSRQTGRASGYTF.

V and J are TRBV5-6 and TRBJ1-2, with D tentatively TRBD1 (5 bases). CDR1 is SGHDT and CDR2 is YYEEEE in the germline V gene. V lost 4 bases, J lost 4 bases, and 20 bases lay in between. CDR3 length: 16 amino acids. The CDR3 reads CASSTLRQRSVYGYTF. CDR3 bases: TGTGCCAGCAGCACCCTGAGACAGCGATCTGTCTATGGCTACACCTTC. Full variable domain (missing parts from reference TRBV5-6 and TRBJ1-2): DAGVTQSPTHLIKTRGQQVTLRCSPKSGHDTVSWYQQALGQGPQFIFQYYEEEERQRGNFPDRFSGHQFPNYSSELNVNALLLGDSALYLCASSTLRQRSVYGYTFGSGTRLTVV.

A single count supports this clone. The chain links TRBV4-1 to TRBJ2-5; 8 bases agree with TRBD1. CDR1 is MGHRA, CDR2 YSYEKL, per germline. The CDR3 is 16 residues long. V shed 2 bases, J shed 4 bases, and the junction held 9 bases outside the gene matches. CDR3 DNA sequence: TGCGCCAGCAGCCAATATATCGCAGGGGGCACAGAGACCCAGTACTTC. This gives the protein CASSQYIAGGTETQYF.

This clone was observed a handful of times. This chain links TRBV4-3 with TRBJ2-6; TRBD1 matches 7 bases. Trimming at V came to 5 bases and at J to 4 bases, leaving 8 bases not matched to a gene. Germline CDR1 and CDR2: LGHNA and YSLEER. The CDR3 is 16 amino acids. CDR3 nucleotides: TGCGCCAGCAGCTCCTCGACAGGGACCGGGGCCAACGTCCTGACTTTC. Translating gives CASSSSTGTGANVLTF.

The V gene is TRBV11-2, the J gene TRBJ2-7; D may be TRBD1 (6 bases). The length of the CDR3 is 15 residues. Germline assignment: CDR1 SGHAT and CDR2 FQNNGV. V was cut by 2 bases and J by 3 bases, with 14 bases left in between. In nucleotides, the CDR3 is TGTGCCAGCAGCTTAAGGGACACCGAAGACTACGAGCAGTACTTC. This codes for CASSLRDTEDYEQYF. Complete variable domain (other parts from reference TRBV11-2 and TRBJ2-7): EAGVAQSPRYKIIEKRQSVAFWCNPISGHATLYWYQQILGQGPKLLIQFQNNGVVDDSQLPKDRFSAERLKGVDSTLKIQPAKLEDSAVYLCASSLRDTEDYEQYFGPGTRLTVT.

This clone has just one count. The chain recombines TRBV28 with TRBJ1-1; the D gene is possibly TRBD1 (6 bases). Germline loops: CDR1 MDHEN, CDR2 SYDVKM. V lost 4 bases, J lost 3 bases, and 21 bases lay in between. The CDR3 loop spans 17 amino acids. The CDR3 bases are TGTGCCAGCAGTTCCTCCGGGCTAGGGGGTACTTACACTGAAGCTTTCTTT. Translation gives CASSSSGLGGTYTEAFF.

The rearrangement joins TRBV30 to TRBJ2-6, with 10 bases that match TRBD1. The CDR3 has 14 residues. The V gene's germline CDR1 is GTSNPN and CDR2 SVGIG (reference sequence). The trim removed 5 bases at V and 7 bases at J, leaving 5 bases unmatched. CDR3 residues: CAWGDRGSANVLTF. In DNA form, the CDR3 reads TGTGCCTGGGGGGACAGGGGAAGTGCCAACGTCCTGACTTTC.

The chain carries TRBV18 and TRBJ2-3; D unresolved. Trimming removed 3 bases from V and 0 bases from J, with 10 bases in between. The CDR3 is 15 amino acids. Germline-derived CDR1 and CDR2 are KGHSH and LQKENI. CDR3 sequence reads: CASSPGRSSTDTQYF. CDR3 sequence (DNA): TGTGCCAGCTCACCCGGTCGGTCTAGCACAGATACGCAGTATTTT.

The chain carries TRBV6-4 and TRBJ2-1; weak D call: TRBD1 (6 bases). Trimming pared 5 bases from V and 5 bases from J, leaving 10 bases between. The CDR3 has 13 residues. Germline CDR1 reads MRHNA; CDR2 reads SNTAGT. CDR3 region: CASSPGTNNEQFF. The CDR3 DNA is TGTGCCAGCAGTCCCGGGACAAACAATGAGCAGTTCTTC.

This clone was seen more than once but under ten times. The rearrangement joins TRBV29-1 to TRBJ2-3, with 7 nucleotides matching TRBD2. After removal of 5 bases from V and 4 bases from J, the junction contained 9 bases not matched to a gene. The CDR3 runs 14 residues. Germline assignment: CDR1 SQVTM and CDR2 ANQGSEA. The CDR3 sequence: CSVLGGRGADTQYF. CDR3 bases: TGCAGCGTTCTAGGTGGGAGGGGCGCAGATACGCAGTATTTT.

The V and J genes are TRBV7-9 and TRBJ2-3; D might be TRBD2 (5 bases). The germline V and J ends were trimmed by 5 bases and 7 bases, with 22 bases remaining between them. The CDR3 contains 16 residues. Germline lookup yields CDR1 SEHNR and CDR2 FQNEAQ (reference sequence). CDR3 loop: CASSPERRTQVNTQYF. The CDR3 coding sequence is TGTGCCAGCAGCCCCGAGCGGAGGACTCAGGTGAATACGCAGTATTTT.

The V gene is TRBV27, the J gene TRBJ2-3, with 8 bases matching TRBD2. Germline V CDR1 and CDR2: MNHEY, SMNVEV (reference sequence). J was trimmed by 2 bases and V by 5 bases; bases with no gene match: 6. The CDR3 extends over 15 amino acids. CDR3 loop: CASSQLAEVTDTQYF. The CDR3 bases are TGTGCCAGCAGTCAACTAGCGGAGGTCACAGATACGCAGTATTTT.

The chain recombines TRBV7-2 with TRBJ2-7, with 8 bases lining up with TRBD2. V lost 4 bases, J lost 3 bases, and 11 bases stayed unmatched. The CDR3 has 16 amino acids. Germline V gene data show CDR1 as SGHTA and CDR2 as FQGNSA. Here the CDR3 reads CASSSSGLFRVYEQYF. The CDR3 nucleotides are TGTGCCAGCAGCTCTAGCGGGCTCTTTAGGGTCTACGAGCAGTACTTC.

The genes are TRBV28 and TRBJ1-2, with D uncertain. The CDR3 is made up of 12 amino acids. The germline CDR1 and CDR2 sequences are MDHEN and SYDVKM. V lost 7 bases and J lost 9, with 15 bases in between. Here the CDR3 reads CASTSNLLSYTF. CDR3 coding DNA: TGTGCCAGCACCTCAAACTTACTTAGCTACACCTTC.

The chain's CDR3 is CASSPLGTGNSGNTIYF. DNA of the CDR3: TGTGCCAGTAGTCCCTTGGGGACAGGCAACTCTGGAAACACCATATATTTT. The chain joins TRBV19 to TRBJ1-3; 8 bases match TRBD1. Germline V CDR1 and CDR2: LNHDA, SQIVND (reference sequence). Unmatched junction bases numbered 9, after V lost 5 bases and J lost 0 bases. The CDR3 length is 17 residues. Variable domain in full (rest from reference TRBV19 and TRBJ1-3): DGGITQSPKYLFRKEGQNVTLSCEQNLNHDAMYWYRQDPGQGLRLIYYSQIVNDFQKGDIAEGYSVSREKKESFPLTVTSAQKNPTAFYLCASSPLGTGNSGNTIYFGEGSWLTVV.

DNA of the CDR3: TGTGCCAGCAGCATACAGGGCCTGAACACCGGGGAGCTGTTTTTT. Amino acid sequence: CASSIQGLNTGELFF. V gene TRBV7-9 combines with J gene TRBJ2-2; possibly TRBD1 for D (6 bases). There are 15 residues in the CDR3. Trimming cost V 5 bases and J 1 base, with 11 bases left between them. Germline-derived CDR1 and CDR2 are SEHNR and FQNEAQ (reference sequence).